Listed below are T cell receptor beta chains from one sample, sequenced in a study of response to subunit inactivated influenza vaccine. TCRdb analysed the RT-PCR reads with MiXCR anew, one entry per CDR3 protein. The repertoire holds around 530,000 distinct CDR3 sequences, with approximately 16% as singletons. Sequencing used CD4+ T cells sorted from PBMCs, obtained about 24 months after vaccination. The receptors shown here come from a man aged 50 to 69 who received an inactivated influenza vaccine. The CDR3 runs from the conserved cysteine through the conserved F or W. The order of the fields is V gene, CDR3 protein.

v_gene: TRBV4-2; CDR3aa: CASSQSMQGGTNSPLHF
v_gene: TRBV6-2/TRBV6-3; CDR3aa: CASSKGAPEAFF
v_gene: TRBV5-1; CDR3aa: CASSLDVGAHYGYTF
v_gene: TRBV5-5; CDR3aa: CASSLLVREKAFF
v_gene: TRBV20-1; CDR3aa: CSAGTGVNQPQHF
v_gene: TRBV6-1; CDR3aa: CASSPLDRAETQYF
v_gene: TRBV6-2/TRBV6-3; CDR3aa: CASSYILMGQGLYEQYF
v_gene: TRBV10-3; CDR3aa: CAIRNRSRGYEQFF
v_gene: TRBV5-1; CDR3aa: CASRLRGNTDTQYF
v_gene: TRBV30; CDR3aa: CAWSVRPRGSYNEQFF
v_gene: TRBV28; CDR3aa: CASSLRGRTYNEQFF
v_gene: TRBV28; CDR3aa: CASSTKIRGRETQYF
v_gene: TRBV10-3; CDR3aa: CAIRPGQGSDTQYF
v_gene: TRBV12-3/TRBV12-4; CDR3aa: CASSLHTHEQYF
v_gene: TRBV12-3/TRBV12-4; CDR3aa: CASTPGGASTDTQYF
v_gene: TRBV7-9; CDR3aa: CASSFSGTSGGTDTQYF
v_gene: TRBV5-1; CDR3aa: CASSFLRNTEAFF
v_gene: TRBV12-3/TRBV12-4; CDR3aa: CASSTFMDSYEQYF
v_gene: TRBV12-3/TRBV12-4; CDR3aa: CASTGINEKLFF
v_gene: TRBV3-1; CDR3aa: CASSPAGLAVSRPVDTQYF
v_gene: TRBV7-8; CDR3aa: CASSPPRDSKGTEAFF
v_gene: TRBV20-1; CDR3aa: CSARGQHLNTGELFF
v_gene: TRBV9; CDR3aa: CASSAGLLRSYNEQFF
v_gene: TRBV28; CDR3aa: CASILAGVGSNEQFF
v_gene: TRBV28; CDR3aa: CASRPRTPLGGYTF
v_gene: TRBV2; CDR3aa: CASSARTGSEKLFF
v_gene: TRBV7-2; CDR3aa: CASSWNSYNEQFF
v_gene: TRBV24-1; CDR3aa: CATSIGGAGSAQYNEQFF
v_gene: TRBV7-9; CDR3aa: CASSLTAGLMQYF
v_gene: TRBV19; CDR3aa: CATARDTQDTQYF
v_gene: TRBV10-3; CDR3aa: CAISDMWDQPQHF
v_gene: TRBV20-1; CDR3aa: CSAARTGTDTQYF
v_gene: TRBV5-1; CDR3aa: CASSLAQNVNEQFF
v_gene: TRBV12-3/TRBV12-4; CDR3aa: CASSFQGQGVMDTQYF
v_gene: TRBV15; CDR3aa: CATSGGGKRAYEQYF
v_gene: TRBV24-1; CDR3aa: CATSGALGTQETQYF
v_gene: TRBV3-1; CDR3aa: CASSQDYSPSSYNEQFF
v_gene: TRBV20-1; CDR3aa: CSAGPRHNEQFF
v_gene: TRBV7-2; CDR3aa: CASSLAGSGTGRIEQYF
v_gene: TRBV10-3; CDR3aa: CAISEYAEKQYF
v_gene: TRBV29-1; CDR3aa: CSVESGGYEQYF
v_gene: TRBV20-1; CDR3aa: CSAEGPSRQDTQYF
v_gene: TRBV18; CDR3aa: CASFLDIKQPQHF
v_gene: TRBV6-1; CDR3aa: CASSAHRGPIGEQFF
v_gene: TRBV7-6; CDR3aa: CASSSGLTPNTQYF
v_gene: TRBV6-5; CDR3aa: CASSYIGPTDTQYF
v_gene: TRBV6-2/TRBV6-3; CDR3aa: CASSPRRWQAYEQYF
v_gene: TRBV28; CDR3aa: CASIPGLHTDTQYF
v_gene: TRBV20-1; CDR3aa: CSASRAGGGGYTF
v_gene: TRBV6-5; CDR3aa: CASSYMGLLGYEQFF
v_gene: TRBV7-2; CDR3aa: CASSSPTRSKNIQYF
v_gene: TRBV5-6; CDR3aa: CASSRRDRGDSPLHF
v_gene: TRBV6-1; CDR3aa: CASSESSYEQYF
v_gene: TRBV5-1; CDR3aa: CASSLESLDRGGTEAFF
v_gene: TRBV10-3; CDR3aa: CAISANTQGSEAFF
v_gene: TRBV10-3; CDR3aa: CAIRGTVKETQYF
v_gene: TRBV5-5; CDR3aa: CAIREGDTGELFF
v_gene: TRBV29-1; CDR3aa: CSTRRFQETQYF
v_gene: TRBV29-1; CDR3aa: CSVMQGYEQFF
v_gene: TRBV4-3; CDR3aa: CASSHRLAGGVQETQYF